This is a list of T cell receptor beta chains from one sample in a study of cytomegalovirus exposure and HLA in healthy donors. Assay: immunoSEQ multiplex PCR; the TCRdb copy retains only in-frame clones and omits some. In the table there are hundreds of thousands of clones, approximately 80% of which are singletons. Sequences were obtained from PBMCs. The source is a man aged 25 to 45 in good health and CMV-seronegative. Both conserved end residues are part of each CDR3. A D gene is named only where the DNA matches it firmly. Clone size is shown for a subset of rows, as once, few, many or a class of expanded clone.

TGCGCCAGCAGCCCCCAGACAGGGGGCAACACTGAAGCTTTCTTT,CASSPQTGGNTEAFF,.,TRBV5-1,TRBD1,TRBJ1-1
TGTGCCAGCAGCTTAGCGGAGCAGGGGAACACTGAAGCTTTCTTT,CASSLAEQGNTEAFF,.,TRBV7-2,.,TRBJ1-1
TGTGCCAGCAGCTTATCGGGGAGCACAGATACGCAGTATTTT,CASSLSGSTDTQYF,few,TRBV7-2,.,TRBJ2-3
TGTGCCAGCAGCCGGAAACCTCGACAGGGGAGGGGCACTGAAGCTTTCTTT,CASSRKPRQGRGTEAFF,.,TRBV5-6,TRBD1,TRBJ1-1
TGTGCCAGCAGTTATCGCCCCGAGTCCTACGAGCAGTACTTC,CASSYRPESYEQYF,.,TRBV6-5,.,TRBJ2-7
TGTGCCAGCAGTTTCGGATCTAGCGGGGTGTTCCAAGAGACCCAGTACTTC,CASSFGSSGVFQETQYF,.,TRBV28,TRBD2,TRBJ2-5
TGCGCCAGCACTCGGGGGGGATCCGAGCCAGGAAACATTCAGTACTTC,CASTRGGSEPGNIQYF,.,TRBV5-1,TRBD2,TRBJ2-4
TGTGCCAGCAGCTTGGCGTCCAGCGGGGGGGTCACAGATACGCAGTATTTT,CASSLASSGGVTDTQYF,.,TRBV5-4,TRBD2,TRBJ2-3
TGTGCCAGCCCGGACAGGGCCTATGGCTACACCTTC,CASPDRAYGYTF,few,TRBV2,TRBD1,TRBJ1-2
TGTGCCAGCTCACCACAGGGGTTGAGCTATGGCTACACCTTC,CASSPQGLSYGYTF,.,TRBV18,.,TRBJ1-2
TGTGCCAGCCTCCCCACATGGGCGTTAGGTTCACCCCTCCACTTT,CASLPTWALGSPLHF,.,TRBV28,.,TRBJ1-6
TGTGCCAGCAGCTACTCGACAGCACCGACCTACGAGCAGTACTTC,CASSYSTAPTYEQYF,.,TRBV11-3,.,TRBJ2-7
TGCGCCAGCAGCCAAGATACGGGACAGGGCACAGATACGCAGTATTTT,CASSQDTGQGTDTQYF,.,TRBV4-3,TRBD1,TRBJ2-3
TGTGCCAGCACCAGACTAGCGGGGGGGCAAGAGACCCAGTACTTC,CASTRLAGGQETQYF,.,TRBV6-5,TRBD2,TRBJ2-5
TGTGCCAGCATTATACAGGGCATCTCTGGAAACACCATATATTTT,CASIIQGISGNTIYF,.,TRBV6-6,.,TRBJ1-3
TGTGCCAGCAGCTCCGGAGGGGGGAGGGGCTCTGAAGCTTTCTTT,CASSSGGGRGSEAFF,.,TRBV5-6,.,TRBJ1-1
TGCGCCAGCAGCTTAGACAGGGCAGGGTATGGCTACACCTTC,CASSLDRAGYGYTF,.,TRBV5-1,TRBD1,TRBJ1-2
TGTGCCAGCAGTGCGACAGGCTTTGGCTACACCTTC,CASSATGFGYTF,.,TRBV6-1,.,TRBJ1-2
TGTGCCAGCAGCTTAGAATTGGACGGACTCTATGGCTACACCTTC,CASSLELDGLYGYTF,.,TRBV7-9,.,TRBJ1-2
TGTGCCAGCAGCCGCCAGCGGGGGGGAACAGATACGCAGTATTTT,CASSRQRGGTDTQYF,.,TRBV6-1,TRBD2,TRBJ2-3
TGTGCCAGCAGCCTACTGAGGGAAAAACTGTTTTTT,CASSLLREKLFF,.,TRBV7-2,.,TRBJ1-4
TGTGCCAGTAAGATCCAAAGGGGCCCTAACTATGGCTACACCTTC,CASKIQRGPNYGYTF,.,TRBV19,.,TRBJ1-2
TGTGCCAGCAGTTTTTCCCTAGCGGGGGGAGGAGCAGATACGCAGTATTTT,CASSFSLAGGGADTQYF,few,TRBV27,TRBD2,TRBJ2-3
TGTGCCACCAGCAGAGCGGGGGGGCAGGTCCCCACGCATTTT,CATSRAGGQVPTHF,.,TRBV15,.,TRBJ1-5
TGCAGCGTTGGGGGAACAGGGCCGGGCGAGCAGTACTTC,CSVGGTGPGEQYF,.,TRBV29-1,.,TRBJ2-7
TGCGCCAGCAGCATTGGACAGGGGACCGGGGAGCTGTTTTTT,CASSIGQGTGELFF,.,TRBV5-1,TRBD1,TRBJ2-2
TGTGCCAGCAGCTTAAGCCCCTCTAGCGGGGGGCGGCAGGGTACGCAGTATTTT,CASSLSPSSGGRQGTQYF,.,TRBV7-3,TRBD2,TRBJ2-3
TGTGCCAGCAGCCCTGGACTAGCGGGGGGGCCCCCAGAGACCCAGTACTTC,CASSPGLAGGPPETQYF,.,TRBV7-2,TRBD2,TRBJ2-5
TGTGCCAGCAGCTTGGGGGACACTTGGCAAGAGACCCAGTACTTC,CASSLGDTWQETQYF,.,TRBV7-9,.,TRBJ2-5
TGCGCCAGCAGCTTGGCCATGTCTAGCGGGAACTACTACGAGCAGTACTTC,CASSLAMSSGNYYEQYF,.,TRBV5-1,TRBD2,TRBJ2-7
TGTGCCAGTAGTATGGCCCGATGGGACAGGGTAACGGGTGGAAACACCATATATTTT,CASSMARWDRVTGGNTIYF,.,TRBV19,TRBD1,TRBJ1-3
TGCACCAGCAGCCAATCCCCAGCGGGGGGAACTGATAGACAACAAGAGACCCAGTACTTC,CTSSQSPAGGTDRQQETQYF,.,TRBV1,.,TRBJ2-5
TGTGCCAGCAGTGACAGACAGGGAAGGATAGAGACCCAGTACTTC,CASSDRQGRIETQYF,once,TRBV6-1,TRBD1,TRBJ2-5
TGTGCCAGCAGTTTCTACCGGACTAGCGGGGGGTCTCGTACGCAGTATTTT,CASSFYRTSGGSRTQYF,.,TRBV28,TRBD2,TRBJ2-3
TGTGCCACCAGCAGAGAATGGCGGGGGGGCCACAATGAGCAGTTCTTC,CATSREWRGGHNEQFF,.,TRBV15,TRBD2,TRBJ2-1
TGTGCCAGCAGCCAAACCGGACAGGCGTATGGCTACACCTTC,CASSQTGQAYGYTF,once,TRBV6-6,TRBD1,TRBJ1-2
TGTGCCACCAGCAGATTACCCGCGGGGGCCTACTACGAGCAGTACTTC,CATSRLPAGAYYEQYF,.,TRBV15,.,TRBJ2-7
TGTGCCAGCAGTTGGGGATTTCAGGGGAACACTGAAGCTTTCTTT,CASSWGFQGNTEAFF,few,TRBV5-6,.,TRBJ1-1
TGTGCCACCAGCGCCGGGGGGTACGAGGACGAGCAGTACTTC,CATSAGGYEDEQYF,.,TRBV15,TRBD2,TRBJ2-7
TGTGCCAGCAGACTCTCGCGGGTACAGCGGGGCTCCGGTACGCAGTATTTT,CASRLSRVQRGSGTQYF,.,TRBV5-6,TRBD2,TRBJ2-3
TGTGCCAGCAGCTTGTGGACAGGGAACACCGGGGAGCTGTTTTTT,CASSLWTGNTGELFF,.,TRBV5-6,TRBD1,TRBJ2-2